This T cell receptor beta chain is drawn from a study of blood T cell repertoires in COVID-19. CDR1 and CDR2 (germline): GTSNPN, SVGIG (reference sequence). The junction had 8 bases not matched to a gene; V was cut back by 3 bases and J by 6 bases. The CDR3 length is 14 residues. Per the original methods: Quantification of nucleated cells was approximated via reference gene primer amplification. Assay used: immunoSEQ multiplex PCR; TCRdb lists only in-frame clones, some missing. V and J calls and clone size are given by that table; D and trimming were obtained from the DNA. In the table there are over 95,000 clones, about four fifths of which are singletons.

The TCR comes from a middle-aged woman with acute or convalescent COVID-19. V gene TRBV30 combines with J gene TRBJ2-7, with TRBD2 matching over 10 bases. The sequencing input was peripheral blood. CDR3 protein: CAWRKASGGVEQYF. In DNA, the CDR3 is TGTGCCTGGAGGAAGGCTAGCGGGGGTGTCGAGCAGTACTTC.